The clone carrying this T cell receptor beta chain was seen only a few times. As yet, its antigen is unknown. The CDR3 totals 14 residues. The V gene lost 6 bases and the J gene lost 7 bases, with 13 bases spanning the gap. Per germline, CDR1 SNHLY and CDR2 FYNNEI. This entry comes from a study of beta chain features in type 1 diabetes. In the study overall: Sorted cells numbering some 110 million were examined across all samples. Study-level findings and limits: Naive, central memory and regulatory TCRB repertoires appeared more similar among patients than healthy donors. The study found moderately but significantly shorter TCRB CDR3s in all four CD4+ subsets of Type 1 diabetes patients.

Isolated RNA was reverse transcribed in full, so expressed TCRB transcripts were sequenced. The table came from immunoSEQ multiplex PCR; TCRdb's copy has only in-frame clones and leaves some out. Of about 160,000 clones in the sample, approximately 8.1% are singletons; the top ten hold roughly 0.97%. Every participating donor gave one draw, a heparinised blood sample averaging approximately 120 mL. The sequence came from a woman aged 40 to 49 with type 1 diabetes. The sequenced sample consisted of central memory CD4+ T cells from blood. The chain combines TRBV2 with TRBJ1-6; possible D gene TRBD1, 5 bases. CDR3 residues: CASRAREGNSPLHF. CDR3 nucleotides: TGTGCCAGCAGGGCCAGGGAAGGGAATTCACCCCTCCACTTT.